One and the same sample provided the 5 T cell receptor beta chains below, sequenced in a study of T cell changes during pregnancy in multiple sclerosis. Generated by immunoSEQ multiplex PCR, the TCRdb table keeps only in-frame clones and is missing some. The table includes about 40,000 clones, 85% to 95% detected once. Material: CD8+ T cells from peripheral blood mononuclear cells, obtained in the third trimester of pregnancy. Source of these receptors: a female donor with multiple sclerosis, enrolled in a pregnancy study.

This clone was counted once. V is TRBV10-3 and J is TRBJ1-5; tentative D call: TRBD1 (6 bases). The V end was cut by 5 bases, the J end by 0 bases, with 14 bases between. The CDR3 extends over 16 amino acids. Germline V gene lookup returns CDR1 ENHRY and CDR2 SYGVKD. Here the CDR3 reads CAISQQGRDSNQPQHF. The CDR3 region has the DNA TGTGCCATCAGTCAGCAGGGGAGGGATAGCAATCAGCCCCAGCATTTT.

The V call is TRBV7-9, the J call TRBJ1-1; 8 bases line up with TRBD1. Unmatched junction bases numbered 9, after V lost 5 bases and J lost 1 base. There are 16 residues in the CDR3. Germline V lookup: CDR1 SEHNR, CDR2 FQNEAQ (reference sequence). The CDR3 DNA is TGTGCCAGCAGCCCCAGGACAGGGCCAGGGAACACTGAAGCTTTCTTT. It is translated as CASSPRTGPGNTEAFF.

The chain combines TRBV14 with TRBJ1-6; D not certain. Germline-derived CDR1 and CDR2 are SGHDN and FVKESK. Trimming took 5 bases from V and 0 from J, leaving 8 bases between them. The CDR3 totals 15 residues. In nucleotides, the CDR3 is TGTGCCAGCAGCACGATGAGCTCCTATAATTCACCCCTCCACTTT. Its translation is CASSTMSSYNSPLHF.

The CDR3: CASSPLAGAQPQHF. The CDR3 region has the DNA TGTGCCAGTAGTCCCTTGGCAGGGGCGCAGCCCCAGCATTTT. V gene TRBV19 combines with J gene TRBJ1-5; D is possibly TRBD1 (6 bases). Trimming stripped 5 bases from V and 7 bases from J, with 15 bases between. The CDR3 has 14 residues. The V gene's germline CDR1 is LNHDA and CDR2 SQIVND (reference sequence).

The V call is TRBV21-1, the J call TRBJ2-2; the table's D call, TRBD1, has no DNA check behind it. TRBV21-1 is a pseudogene. The CDR3 loop spans 17 amino acids. DNA for the CDR3: TGTGCCAGCAGCAAGATAGTAAGGGGCGTGTACACCGGGGAGCTGTTTTTT. This gives the protein CASSKIVRGVYTGELFF.